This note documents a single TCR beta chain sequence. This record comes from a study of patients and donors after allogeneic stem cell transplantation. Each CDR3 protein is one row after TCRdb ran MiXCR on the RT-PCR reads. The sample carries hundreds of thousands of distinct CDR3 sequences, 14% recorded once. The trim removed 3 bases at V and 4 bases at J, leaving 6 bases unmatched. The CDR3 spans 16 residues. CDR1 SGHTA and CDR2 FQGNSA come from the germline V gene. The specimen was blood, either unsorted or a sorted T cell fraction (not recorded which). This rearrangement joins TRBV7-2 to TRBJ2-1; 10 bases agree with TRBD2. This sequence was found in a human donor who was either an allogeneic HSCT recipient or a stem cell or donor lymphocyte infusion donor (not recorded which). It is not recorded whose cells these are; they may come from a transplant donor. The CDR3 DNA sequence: TGTGCCAGCAGCTTGATGACTAGCGGGCGTTACAATGAGCAGTTCTTC. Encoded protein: CASSLMTSGRYNEQFF.